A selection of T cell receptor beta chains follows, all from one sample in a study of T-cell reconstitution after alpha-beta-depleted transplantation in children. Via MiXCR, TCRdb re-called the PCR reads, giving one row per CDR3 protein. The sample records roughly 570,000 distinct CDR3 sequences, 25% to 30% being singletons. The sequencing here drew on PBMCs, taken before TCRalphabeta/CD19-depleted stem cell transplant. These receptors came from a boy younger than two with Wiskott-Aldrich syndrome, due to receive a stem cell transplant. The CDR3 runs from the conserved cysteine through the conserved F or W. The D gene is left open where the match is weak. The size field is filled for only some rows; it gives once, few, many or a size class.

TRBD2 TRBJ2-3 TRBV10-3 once CASQTSGNRADTQYF TGTGCCTCCCAGACTAGCGGGAATAGAGCAGATACGCAGTATTTT
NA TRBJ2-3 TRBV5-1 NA CASSLVRLQAADTQYF TGCGCCAGCAGCTTAGTGAGGTTACAGGCGGCAGATACGCAGTATTTT
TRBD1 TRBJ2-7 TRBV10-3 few CAIMGTGDYEQYF TGTGCCATCATGGGGACAGGGGACTACGAGCAGTACTTC
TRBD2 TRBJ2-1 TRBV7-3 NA CASSAWTSGEQFF TGTGCCAGCAGCGCTTGGACTAGCGGTGAGCAGTTCTTC
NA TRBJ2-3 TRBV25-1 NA CASSDLPDTQYF TGTGCCAGCAGTGACCTCCCGGATACGCAGTATTTT
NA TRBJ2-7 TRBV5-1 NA CASSLGPQPTYEQYF TGCGCCAGCAGCTTGGGGCCACAGCCTACCTACGAGCAGTACTTC
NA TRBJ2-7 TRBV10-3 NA CAISESPTGAYEQYF TGTGCCATCAGTGAGTCCCCTACAGGAGCCTACGAGCAGTACTTC
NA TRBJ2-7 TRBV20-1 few CSAPTRDITYEQYF TGCAGTGCTCCAACCCGGGACATCACCTACGAGCAGTACTTC
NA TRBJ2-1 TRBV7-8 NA CASSLVTRHPYNEQFF TGTGCCAGCAGCTTAGTGACTAGACATCCCTACAATGAGCAGTTCTTC
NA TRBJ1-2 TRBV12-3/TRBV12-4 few CASRAAGPGYTF TGTGCCAGCAGAGCAGCAGGGCCTGGCTACACCTTC
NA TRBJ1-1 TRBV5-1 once CASSLEIIGNTEAFF TGCGCCAGCAGCTTGGAGATTATCGGGAACACTGAAGCTTTCTTT
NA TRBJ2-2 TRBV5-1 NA CASSRVTANTGELFF TGCGCCAGCAGTCGAGTGACAGCGAACACCGGGGAGCTGTTTTTT
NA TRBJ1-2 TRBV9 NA CASSPPGLGGYTF TGTGCCAGCAGTCCCCCCGGGCTCGGTGGCTACACCTTC
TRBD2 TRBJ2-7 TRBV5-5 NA CASSSAGTSIYEQYF TGTGCCAGCAGCTCGGCCGGGACTAGCATCTACGAGCAGTACTTC
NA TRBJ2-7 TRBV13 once CASSLVGRYSYEQYF TGTGCCAGCAGCTTAGTGGGCCGATACTCCTACGAGCAGTACTTC
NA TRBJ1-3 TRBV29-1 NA CSVETVSGNTIYF TGCAGCGTCGAAACAGTCTCTGGAAACACCATATATTTT
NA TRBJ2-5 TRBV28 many CASTSQETQYF TGTGCCAGCACCTCCCAAGAGACCCAGTACTTC
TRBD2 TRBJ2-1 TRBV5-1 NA CASSLIAGGSYNEQFF TGCGCCAGCAGCTTGATAGCGGGAGGGTCCTACAATGAGCAGTTCTTC
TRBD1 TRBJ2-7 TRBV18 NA CASSTGTGTYEQYF TGTGCCAGCTCCACCGGGACAGGGACCTACGAGCAGTACTTC
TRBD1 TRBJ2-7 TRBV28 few CASSSGGQGSNIILEQYF TGTGCCAGCAGTTCGGGCGGACAGGGCTCAAACATCATCTTAGAGCAGTACTTC
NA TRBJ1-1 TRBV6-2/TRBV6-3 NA CASSYDQPGAEAFF TGTGCCAGCAGTTACGACCAGCCGGGTGCAGAAGCTTTCTTT
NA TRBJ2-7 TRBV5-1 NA CASSLGPRKGEQYF TGCGCCAGCAGCTTGGGGCCCCGAAAGGGCGAGCAGTACTTC
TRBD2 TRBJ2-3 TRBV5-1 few CASSLKVSSGADTQYF TGCGCCAGCAGCTTGAAGGTCTCTAGCGGGGCAGATACCCAGTATTTT
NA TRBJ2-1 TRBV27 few CASSWGTPYNEQFF TGTGCCAGCAGTTGGGGAACTCCTTACAATGAGCAGTTCTTC
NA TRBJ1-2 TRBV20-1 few CSARGGRSFYGYTF TGCAGTGCTAGAGGGGGTCGGTCCTTCTATGGCTACACCTTC
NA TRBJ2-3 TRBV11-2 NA CASSLRQVPSDTQYF TGTGCCAGCAGCTTAAGACAGGTGCCTTCAGATACGCAGTATTTT
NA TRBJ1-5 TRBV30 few CAWSPTDNQPQHF TGTGCCTGGAGTCCGACAGACAATCAGCCCCAGCATTTT
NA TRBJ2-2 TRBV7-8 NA CASSWRDGIGELFF TGTGCCAGCAGCTGGAGGGACGGGATCGGGGAGCTGTTTTTT
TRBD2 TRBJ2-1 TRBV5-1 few CASSLGLAGRQAQFF TGCGCCAGCAGCCTGGGACTAGCGGGCCGACAGGCGCAGTTCTTC
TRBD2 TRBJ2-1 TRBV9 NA CASSLYPPGLAVGGEQFF TGTGCCAGCAGCTTGTACCCTCCGGGACTAGCCGTTGGGGGTGAGCAGTTCTTC
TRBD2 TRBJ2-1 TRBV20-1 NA CSAEKRDHEQFF TGCAGTGCTGAAAAGCGGGATCATGAGCAGTTCTTC
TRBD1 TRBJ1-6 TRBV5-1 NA CASSFSDREGSPLHF TGCGCCAGCAGCTTTTCCGACAGGGAAGGTTCACCCCTCCACTTT
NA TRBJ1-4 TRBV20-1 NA CSARAGANEKLFF TGCAGTGCTAGGGCTGGGGCCAATGAAAAACTGTTTTTT
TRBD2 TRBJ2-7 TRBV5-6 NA CASSSLAGRYEQYF TGTGCCAGCAGCTCGTTAGCGGGACGCTACGAGCAGTACTTC
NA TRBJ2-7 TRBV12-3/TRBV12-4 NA CASSLKIGSSSYEQYF TGTGCCAGCAGTTTAAAGATTGGTTCAAGCTCCTACGAGCAGTACTTC
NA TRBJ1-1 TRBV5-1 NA CASSWGLAGLTNEAFF TGCGCCAGCAGCTGGGGGCTTGCAGGACTCACTAATGAAGCTTTCTTT
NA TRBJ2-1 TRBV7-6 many CASSTTEYNEQFF TGTGCCAGCAGCACAACAGAGTACAATGAGCAGTTCTTC
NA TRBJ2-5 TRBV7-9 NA CASSLQGRQQETQYF TGTGCCAGCAGCTTGCAGGGTAGGCAACAAGAGACCCAGTACTTC
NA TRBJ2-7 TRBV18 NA CASSSGRPAYEQYF TGTGCCAGCTCATCCGGACGTCCCGCCTACGAGCAGTACTTC
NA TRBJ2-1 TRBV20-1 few CSATDRPYNEQFF TGCAGTGCTACAGACAGGCCCTACAATGAGCAGTTCTTC
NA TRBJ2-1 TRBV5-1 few CASRLGPGNYNEQFF TGCGCCAGCAGATTAGGACCGGGAAACTACAATGAGCAGTTCTTC
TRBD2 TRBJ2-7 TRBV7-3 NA CASSVAGGLSYEQYF TGTGCCAGCAGCGTAGCGGGAGGCCTCTCCTACGAGCAGTACTTC
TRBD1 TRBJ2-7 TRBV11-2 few CASSFGTGASYEQYF TGTGCCAGCAGCTTCGGGACAGGAGCCTCCTACGAGCAGTACTTC
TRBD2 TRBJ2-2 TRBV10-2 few CASFPVGLAGIGELFF TGCGCCAGCTTCCCGGTTGGGCTAGCGGGAATCGGGGAGCTGTTTTTT
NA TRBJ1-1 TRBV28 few CASSTAGSWDTEAFF TGTGCCAGCAGTACTGCCGGGTCTTGGGACACTGAAGCTTTCTTT
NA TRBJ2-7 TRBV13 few CASSLRSLTYEQYF TGTGCCAGCAGCTTGCGGTCTCTGACCTACGAGCAGTACTTC
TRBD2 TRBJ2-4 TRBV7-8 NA CASSLARLAVEPAKNIQYF TGTGCCAGCAGCTTAGCGAGGCTAGCGGTAGAGCCAGCCAAAAACATTCAGTACTTC
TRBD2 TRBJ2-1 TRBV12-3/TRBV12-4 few CASSTLNRLADNEQFF TGTGCCAGCAGTACCCTCAACCGACTAGCGGACAATGAGCAGTTCTTC
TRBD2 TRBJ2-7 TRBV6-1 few CASSQTGGPWSEQYF TGTGCCAGCAGCCAGACGGGAGGGCCGTGGAGCGAGCAGTACTTC
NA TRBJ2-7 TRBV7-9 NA CASTPRASFYEQYF TGTGCCAGCACCCCGCGGGCGAGTTTCTACGAGCAGTACTTC
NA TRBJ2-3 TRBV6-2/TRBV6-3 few CASSPRTVTDTQYF TGTGCCAGCAGTCCGCGGACAGTCACAGATACGCAGTATTTT
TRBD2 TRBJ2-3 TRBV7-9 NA CASSLALESGDTRYF TGTGCCAGCAGCTTAGCATTGGAGAGCGGGGATACGCGGTATTTT
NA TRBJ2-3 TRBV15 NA CATSRDLGRPTDTQYF TGTGCCACCAGCAGAGATTTGGGCAGGCCCACAGATACGCAGTATTTT
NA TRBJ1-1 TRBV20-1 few CSARREVCRGLTEAFF TGCAGTGCTAGGAGGGAGGTGTGCAGGGGATTAACTGAAGCTTTCTTT
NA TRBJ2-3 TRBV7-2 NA CASSLSGLGTDTQYF TGTGCCAGCAGCTTAAGTGGCCTCGGCACAGATACGCAGTATTTT
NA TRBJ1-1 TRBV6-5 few CASSSALNTEAFF TGTGCCAGCAGTTCCGCCCTGAACACTGAAGCTTTCTTT
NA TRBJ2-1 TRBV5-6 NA CASSRNRDEQFF TGTGCCAGCAGCAGAAACAGGGATGAGCAGTTCTTC
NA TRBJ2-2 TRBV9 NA CASSVAGSAVTGELFF TGTGCCAGCAGCGTAGCGGGGAGTGCGGTAACCGGGGAGCTGTTTTTT
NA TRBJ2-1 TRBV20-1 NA CSGLEGGAYYNEQFF TGCAGTGGTCTAGAGGGGGGCGCTTACTACAATGAGCAGTTCTTC
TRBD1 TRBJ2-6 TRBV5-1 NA CASREDPQGAEYGANVLTF TGCGCCAGCAGGGAAGATCCACAGGGGGCGGAGTATGGGGCCAACGTCCTGACTTTC